Each of the 27 T cell receptor beta chains below was sequenced from the same sample in a study of blood T cells in healthy people across ages. A sample-barcoded 5' primer and a J-beta primer mix were used in a second PCR of roughly 7 to 11 cycles. Each CDR3 protein is one row after TCRdb ran MiXCR on the 5' RACE reads. The sample shows about 1.1 million distinct CDR3 sequences, approximately 38% of them seen only once. Sequences were obtained from blood. The receptors were sampled from a man between 18 and 29 years old in good health.

This chain links TRBV15 with TRBJ2-1; 7 bases fit TRBD2. The tail of the sequence fits TRBJ2-7 better, so the J call may be wrong. Germline V gene lookup returns CDR1 LNHNV and CDR2 YYDKDF (reference sequence). The CDR3 sequence is 15 residues long. The CDR3 region is CATSRAGGLYNEQYF. CDR3 sequence (DNA): TGTGCCACCAGCAGAGCGGGGGGACTTTACAATGAGCAGTACTTC.

In this sample, this clonotype turned up a few times. V is TRBV12-3 or TRBV12-4 and J is TRBJ2-4; D may be TRBD2 (6 bases). This CDR3 is built from 16 residues. The germline V and J ends were trimmed by 1 base and 1 base, with 11 bases remaining between them. Written as DNA, the CDR3 is TGTGCCAGCAGTTTAGGTCTAGCGAGGGCCAAAAACATTCAGTACTTC. This codes for CASSLGLARAKNIQYF.

This chain connects TRBV2 to TRBJ1-4; D is uncertain. The germline V and J ends were trimmed by 9 bases and 0 bases, with 11 bases remaining between them. The CDR3 has 14 residues. Germline V gene sequence: CDR1 SNHLY, CDR2 FYNNEI. The CDR3 DNA reads TGTGCCAGTGCTTTGGGTGCAACTAATGAAAAACTGTTTTTT. This sequence encodes CASALGATNEKLFF. The full variable domain, its missing parts supplied by reference TRBV2 and TRBJ1-4, is EPEVTQTPSHQVTQMGQEVILRCVPISNHLYFYWYRQILGQKVEFLVSFYNNEISEKSEIFDDQFSVERPDGSNFTLKIRSTKLEDSAMYFCASALGATNEKLFFGSGTQLSVL.

The gene calls are TRBV29-1 and TRBJ2-7; D is uncertain. The length of the CDR3 is 13 residues. The germline V gene has CDR1 SQVTM and CDR2 ANQGSEA. V was pared by 6 bases and J by 3 bases, with 15 bases between. CDR3 nucleotides: TGCAGCGTCGCCCGCCGGGCTAACTACGAGCAGTACTTC. As protein: CSVARRANYEQYF.

V gene TRBV2 combines with J gene TRBJ1-2; the match to TRBD1 covers 7 bases. The V gene end was trimmed by 6 bases and the J gene end by 2 bases; junction bases not matched to a gene: 6. The CDR3 loop spans 14 amino acids. Per the germline V gene, CDR1 is SNHLY and CDR2 is FYNNEI. The CDR3 sequence: CASRLDRSNYGYTF. The CDR3 coding sequence is TGTGCCAGCAGACTGGACAGGTCCAACTATGGCTACACCTTC.

V gene TRBV3-1 combines with J gene TRBJ2-1; TRBD2 aligns across 9 bases. The V gene's germline CDR1 is LGHDT and CDR2 YNNKEL (reference sequence). The CDR3 sequence is 16 residues long. V shed 5 bases, J shed 2 bases, and the junction held 7 bases outside the gene matches. CDR3 DNA sequence: TGTGCCAGCAGCGTGATAGCGGGAGACGCCTACAATGAGCAGTTCTTC. Translating gives CASSVIAGDAYNEQFF.

In its sample, this clonotype was seen a few times. The chain links TRBV5-1 to TRBJ1-1; D is unresolved. From germline, CDR1 is SGHRS and CDR2 YFSETQ. This CDR3 has 14 residues. Trimming left V 4 bases short and J 10 bases short, with 20 bases between. The CDR3 coding sequence is TGCGCCAGCAGCCTGGAAGGTGGGTCGAGTGGAGCTTTCTTT. It codes for CASSLEGGSSGAFF.

This chain connects TRBV29-1 to TRBJ1-2, with D hard to call. CDR1 is SQVTM, CDR2 ANQGSEA, per germline. The length of the CDR3 is 11 residues. Between the trimmed V and J ends, which lost 4 bases and 5 bases, there was a span of 8 bases. CDR3 nucleotides: TGCAGCGTTGCTGGAATTTATGGCTACACCTTC. It codes for CSVAGIYGYTF. The complete variable domain, with remaining parts taken from reference TRBV29-1 and TRBJ1-2, reads SAVISQKPSRDICQRGTSLTIQCQVDSQVTMMFWYRQQPGQSLTLIATANQGSEATYESGFVIDKFPISRPNLTFSTLTVSNMSPEDSSIYLCSVAGIYGYTFGSGTRLTVV.

As to this clonotype: One end of the junction does not line up with germline, which may come from a read error. The chain joins TRBV18 to TRBJ2-7; tentative D call: TRBD1 (5 bases). In germline, CDR1 is KGHSH, CDR2 LQKENI. This CDR3 spans 15 amino acids. The DNA of the CDR3 is TGTGCCGGCTCACCAGGCCCAGGCAGGGTAAACGAGCAGTACTTC. It is translated as CAGSPGPGRVNEQYF.

V is TRBV27 and J is TRBJ1-2; weak D call: TRBD1 (5 bases). Germline V gene lookup returns CDR1 MNHEY and CDR2 SMNVEV (reference sequence). The CDR3 consists of 14 residues. Trimming removed 6 bases from V and 0 bases from J, with 11 bases in between. CDR3: CASRWTGANYGYTF. The CDR3 DNA reads TGTGCCAGCAGATGGACGGGGGCTAACTATGGCTACACCTTC.

The rearrangement joins TRBV12-3 or TRBV12-4 to TRBJ2-2, with D unresolved. This CDR3 is 14 amino acids long. Trimming took off 3 bases at V and 6 bases at J, with 11 bases between the two ends. The CDR3 nucleotides are TGTGCCAGCAGTTTGTCGACGAGCCCCGGGGAGCTGTTTTTT. Its protein product is CASSLSTSPGELFF.

About this clonotype itself: Just one base apart from a much larger clone, this may be a read error. The chain carries TRBV11-1 and TRBJ2-5; D is ambiguous. The DNA end is a closer match to TRBJ2-1, so the J assignment may be wrong. CDR3 length equals 17 residues. The V gene's germline CDR1 is SGHAT and CDR2 FQDESV (reference sequence). For the CDR3, the DNA is TGTGCCAGCAGCCCTCCGTTTACCCGGACGGACCAAGAGACCCAGTTCTTC. Its translation is CASSPPFTRTDQETQFF.

This clonotype occurred a few times. This chain links TRBV28 with TRBJ1-4; tentatively, D is TRBD1 (6 bases). Trimming removed 1 base at V and 5 bases at J, with 11 bases between. The CDR3 contains 15 residues. Germline V CDR1 and CDR2: MDHEN, SYDVKM. CDR3 amino acids: CASSLLGQGNEKLFF. The CDR3 DNA follows: TGTGCCAGCAGTTTATTAGGGCAGGGGAATGAAAAACTGTTTTTT.

This rearrangement joins TRBV3-1 to TRBJ1-2; TRBD1 might be the D (6 bases). Trimming left V 0 bases short and J 8 bases short, with 16 bases between. The CDR3 has 15 residues. CDR1 and CDR2 (germline): LGHDT, YNNKEL (reference sequence). Here the CDR3 reads CASSQDSQGQGGYTF. CDR3 nucleotide sequence: TGTGCCAGCAGCCAAGATTCCCAGGGGCAAGGCGGCTACACCTTC.

In its sample, this clonotype was seen a few times. V is TRBV15 and J is TRBJ1-4, with D uncertain. Trimming cost V 6 bases and J 5 bases, with 10 bases left between them. Germline V gene sequence: CDR1 LNHNV, CDR2 YYDKDF (reference sequence). This CDR3 is 13 amino acids long. CDR3 DNA: TGTGCCACCAGGGCAGGATCGAATGAAAAACTGTTTTTT. Protein sequence: CATRAGSNEKLFF.

Note on this clonotype: A much larger clone sits a single nucleotide away, making a read error possible. The gene calls are TRBV5-1 and TRBJ1-2; D unresolved. CDR3 size: 13 residues. Per the germline V gene, CDR1 is SGHRS and CDR2 is YFSETQ. This chain's CDR3 is CAGSSSGNYGYTF. The CDR3 region has the DNA TGCGCCGGCAGTTCGTCGGGGAACTATGGCTACACCTTC.

V is TRBV18 and J is TRBJ2-1; TRBD2 matches at 14 bases. Germline loops: CDR1 KGHSH, CDR2 LQKENI. The CDR3 is 17 amino acids. The junction had 4 bases not matched to a gene; V was cut back by 2 bases and J by 4 bases. For the CDR3, the DNA is TGTGCCAGCTCACCAGGACTAGCGGGGGGCCAGTACAATGAGCAGTTCTTC. Translated: CASSPGLAGGQYNEQFF.

This clonotype was recorded a few times. The gene calls are TRBV7-9 and TRBJ1-1; D gene unclear. Germline-derived CDR1 and CDR2 are SEHNR and FQNEAQ (reference sequence). V lost 5 bases to trimming and J lost 11 bases, with 15 bases between them. The CDR3 consists of 12 residues. This chain's CDR3 is CASSPSIQAAFF. The CDR3 bases are TGTGCCAGCAGCCCCAGTATCCAGGCGGCTTTCTTT.

This clonotype was seen ten or more times. This sequence joins TRBV27 and TRBJ2-5, with 10 positions matching TRBD1. The DNA end favors TRBJ2-7, so the J call may be wrong. Germline V gene lookup returns CDR1 MNHEY and CDR2 SMNVEV (reference sequence). The CDR3 extends over 14 amino acids. This chain's CDR3 is CASSPRTGGHEQYF. The CDR3 DNA sequence: TGTGCCAGCAGTCCCAGGACAGGGGGACACGAGCAGTACTTC.

The chain has TRBV29-1 and TRBJ1-4; D gene uncertain. V lost 2 bases and J 8 bases, leaving 6 bases between the germline ends. The CDR3 contains 11 residues. Germline CDR1 SQVTM, CDR2 ANQGSEA. Here the CDR3 DNA reads TGCAGCGTTGAAATGGAGGAAAAACTGTTTTTT. It translates to CSVEMEEKLFF. The whole variable domain, filled in from reference TRBV29-1 and TRBJ1-4, reads SAVISQKPSRDICQRGTSLTIQCQVDSQVTMMFWYRQQPGQSLTLIATANQGSEATYESGFVIDKFPISRPNLTFSTLTVSNMSPEDSSIYLCSVEMEEKLFFGSGTQLSVL.

Comment on this clonotype: One end of the junction is discordant with germline, which a read error may explain. The rearrangement joins TRBV7-2 to TRBJ2-3; maybe TRBD2 (5 bases). Germline assignment: CDR1 SGHTA and CDR2 FQGNSA. CDR3 length: 15 amino acids. In DNA, the CDR3 is TGTGTCAGCAGCCTCCGGTATGGGGAGACAGATACGCAGTATTTT. Translated: CVSSLRYGETDTQYF.

This clonotype showed up just a few times. CDR3 nucleotides: TGTGCCTGGAGTGCAGACAGGGGCACAGATACGCAGTATTTT. This translates into CAWSADRGTDTQYF. The rearrangement joins TRBV30 to TRBJ2-3; 7 bases fit TRBD1. V lost 1 base, J lost 1 base, and 2 bases stayed unmatched. The CDR3 sequence is 14 residues long. Per the germline V gene, CDR1 is GTSNPN and CDR2 is SVGIG (reference sequence).

The V gene is TRBV7-8, the J gene TRBJ2-1; TRBD1 matches at 11 bases. From germline, CDR1 is SGHVS and CDR2 FQNEAQ. With V trimmed by 6 bases and J by 4 bases, 11 bases remained unmatched. The CDR3 totals 17 residues. CDR3 nucleotides: TGTGCCAGCAGGAGTGGGACAGGGGGACTAGGGTACAATGAGCAGTTCTTC. Translated, it gives CASRSGTGGLGYNEQFF. The whole variable domain, remainder taken from reference TRBV7-8 and TRBJ2-1, is GAGVSQSPRYKVAKRGQDVALRCDPISGHVSLFWYQQALGQGPEFLTYFQNEAQLDKSGLPSDRFFAERPEGSVSTLKIQRTQQEDSAVYLCASRSGTGGLGYNEQFFGPGTRLTVL.

The CDR3 region is CASTTSGTGNTEAFF. DNA of the CDR3: TGTGCCAGCACCACCTCCGGGACAGGGAACACTGAAGCTTTCTTT. This sequence joins TRBV6-5 and TRBJ1-1; 8 bases are shared with TRBD1. The CDR3 extends over 15 amino acids. Germline V lookup: CDR1 MNHEY, CDR2 SVGAGI. Trimming at V came to 7 bases and at J to 1 base, leaving 8 bases not matched to a gene.

This clonotype was counted a few times. This chain connects TRBV20-1 to TRBJ2-5, with TRBD2 matching 7 bases. Germline V gene lookup returns CDR1 DFQATT and CDR2 SNEGSKA (reference sequence). The CDR3 is 15 amino acids. V lost 4 bases to trimming and J lost 11 bases; unmatched junction nucleotides: 19. The CDR3 sequence is CSAKRSGALYNEQYF. The DNA of the CDR3 is TGCAGTGCTAAGCGGAGCGGGGCTCTCTACAATGAGCAGTACTTC.

The V gene is TRBV4-2, the J gene TRBJ1-2; D remains ambiguous. The V end was cut by 0 bases, the J end by 8 bases, with 13 bases between. The CDR3 extends over 14 amino acids. The germline CDR1 and CDR2 sequences are LGHNA and YNFKEQ. The CDR3 DNA sequence: TGTGCCAGCAGCCAAGATTTATCGGGTGGCGGCTACACCTTC. Its protein product is CASSQDLSGGGYTF.

The genes are TRBV25-1 and TRBJ2-1, with 7 nucleotides matching TRBD1. Germline V lookup: CDR1 MGHDK, CDR2 SYGVNS. This CDR3 comprises 16 residues. V lost 2 bases to trimming and J lost 4 bases; unmatched junction nucleotides: 8. The chain's CDR3 is CASSEHTGQTYNEQFF. CDR3 coding DNA: TGTGCCAGCAGTGAACACACGGGACAGACATACAATGAGCAGTTCTTC.